This T cell receptor beta chain emerged from a study of shared clonotypes between healthy human individuals. Study conclusions and caveats: Clonotype sharing among donors was thought likely to change with sequencing depth.

Turning to this clone: What it binds is unknown.

Each of the donors was a healthy adult who was HIV-negative and had not had a recent acute infection or vaccination. Germline V lookup: CDR1 LNHDA, CDR2 SQIVND (reference sequence). The CDR3 sequence is 15 residues long. Trimming left V 5 bases short and J 1 base short, with 13 bases between. Original analysis: Filtering was not the same, since immunoSEQ gave junction-only sequences without quality scores. Clones were read by immunoSEQ multiplex PCR, and TCRdb kept only the in-frame ones, dropping some. V, J and clone size are taken as reported in that table, and D and trimming were inferred from the DNA itself. The table records 2 million to 2.5 million clones, approximately 96% of them present only once.

Specimen: naive CD4+ T cells sorted from blood. Subset described: CD45RA+ positively selected. The TCR comes from a man aged 18-30 years in good health. The chain employs TRBV19 and TRBJ2-3; D is possibly TRBD2 (5 bases). CDR3: CASSPRHSGTDTQYF. The DNA for the CDR3 is TGTGCCAGTAGTCCTCGCCATAGCGGCACAGATACGCAGTATTTT.